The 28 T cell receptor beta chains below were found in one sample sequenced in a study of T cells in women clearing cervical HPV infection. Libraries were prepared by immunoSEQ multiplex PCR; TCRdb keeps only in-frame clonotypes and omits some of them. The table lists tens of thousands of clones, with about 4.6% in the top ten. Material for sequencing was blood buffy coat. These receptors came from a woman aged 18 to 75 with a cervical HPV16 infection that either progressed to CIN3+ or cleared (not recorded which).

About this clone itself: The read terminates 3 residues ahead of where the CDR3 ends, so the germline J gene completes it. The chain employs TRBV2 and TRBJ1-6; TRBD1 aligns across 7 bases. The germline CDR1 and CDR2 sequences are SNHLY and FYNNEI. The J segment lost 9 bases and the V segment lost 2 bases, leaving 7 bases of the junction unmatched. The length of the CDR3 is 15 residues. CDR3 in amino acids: CASSEFDREASPLHF. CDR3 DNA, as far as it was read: TGTGCCAGCAGTGAATTCGACAGGGAGGCTTCACCC.

CDR3 in amino acids: CASSQGDRGRAETQYF. The part of the CDR3 DNA that was read is TGTGCCAGCAGCCAAGGGGACAGGGGGCGCGCAGAGACC. The rearrangement links TRBV14 to TRBJ2-5; 12 nucleotides align to TRBD1. The CDR3 goes on 3 residues after the read ends, and that part is filled in from the germline J gene. Germline V lookup: CDR1 SGHDN, CDR2 FVKESK. Germline trimming cut 1 base from V and 4 bases from J; bases unmatched to any gene: 4. CDR3 size: 16 residues.

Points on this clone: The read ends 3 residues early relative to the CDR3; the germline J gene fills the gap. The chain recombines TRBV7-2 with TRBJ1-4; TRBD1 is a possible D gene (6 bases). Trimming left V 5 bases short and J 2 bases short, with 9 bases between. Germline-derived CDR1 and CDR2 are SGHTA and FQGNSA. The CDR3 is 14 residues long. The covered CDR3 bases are TGTGCCAGCAGCAGGGACAATACTAATGAAAAA. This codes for CASSRDNTNEK. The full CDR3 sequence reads CASSRDNTNEKLFF.

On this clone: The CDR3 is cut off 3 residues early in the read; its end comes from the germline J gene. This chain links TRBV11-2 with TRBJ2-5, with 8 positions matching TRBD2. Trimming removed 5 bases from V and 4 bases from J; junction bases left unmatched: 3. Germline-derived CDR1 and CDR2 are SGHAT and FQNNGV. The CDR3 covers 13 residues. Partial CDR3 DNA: TGTGCCAGCAGCCCGGGGGGGGTAGAGACC. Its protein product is CASSPGGVET. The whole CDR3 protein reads CASSPGGVETQYF.

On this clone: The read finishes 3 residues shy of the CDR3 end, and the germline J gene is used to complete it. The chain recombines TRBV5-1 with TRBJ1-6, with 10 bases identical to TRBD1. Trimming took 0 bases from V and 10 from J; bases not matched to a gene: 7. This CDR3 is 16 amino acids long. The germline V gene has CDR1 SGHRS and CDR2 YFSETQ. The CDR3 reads CASSLAGQGGQSPLHF. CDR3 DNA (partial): TGCGCCAGCAGCTTGGCCGGACAGGGGGGGCAATCACCC.

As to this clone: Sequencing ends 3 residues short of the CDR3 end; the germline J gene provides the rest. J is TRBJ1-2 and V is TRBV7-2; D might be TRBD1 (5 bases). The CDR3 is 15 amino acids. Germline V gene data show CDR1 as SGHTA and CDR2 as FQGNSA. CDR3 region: CASSPGLTGDYDYTF. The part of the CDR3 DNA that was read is TGTGCCAGCAGCCCCGGACTAACGGGGGACTACGAC.

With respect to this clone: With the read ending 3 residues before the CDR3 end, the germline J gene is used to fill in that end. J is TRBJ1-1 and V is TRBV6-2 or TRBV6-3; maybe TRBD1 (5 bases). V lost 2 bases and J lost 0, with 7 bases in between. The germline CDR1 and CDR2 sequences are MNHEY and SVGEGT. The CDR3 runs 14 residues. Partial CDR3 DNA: TGTGCCAGCAGTTACAGGGGAATGAACACTGAA. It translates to CASSYRGMNTE. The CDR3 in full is CASSYRGMNTEAFF.

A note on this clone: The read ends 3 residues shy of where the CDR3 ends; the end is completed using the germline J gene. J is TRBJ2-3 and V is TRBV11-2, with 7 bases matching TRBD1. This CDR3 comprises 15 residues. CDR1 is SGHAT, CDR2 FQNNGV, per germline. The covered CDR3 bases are TGTGCCAGCAGCAAAACGGGACAGAGCCAAGAGACG. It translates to CASSKTGQSQET. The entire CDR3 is CASSKTGQSQETQYF.

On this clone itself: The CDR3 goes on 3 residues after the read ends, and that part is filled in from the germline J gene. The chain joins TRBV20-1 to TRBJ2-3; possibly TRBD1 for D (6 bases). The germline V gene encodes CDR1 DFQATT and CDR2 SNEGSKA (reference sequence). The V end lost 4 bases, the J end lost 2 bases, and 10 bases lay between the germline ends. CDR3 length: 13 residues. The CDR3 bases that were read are TGCAGTGCTATCAGGGGATTCACAGATACG. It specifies CSAIRGFTDT. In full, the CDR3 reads CSAIRGFTDTQYF.

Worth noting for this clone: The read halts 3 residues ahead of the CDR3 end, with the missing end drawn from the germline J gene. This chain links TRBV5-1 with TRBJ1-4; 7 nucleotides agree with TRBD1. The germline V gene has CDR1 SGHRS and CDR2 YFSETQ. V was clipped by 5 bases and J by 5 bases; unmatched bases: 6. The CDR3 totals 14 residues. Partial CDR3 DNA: TGCGCCAGCAGGGGGAGGGGGCAGAATGAAAAA. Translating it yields CASRGRGQNEK. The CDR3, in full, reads CASRGRGQNEKLFF.

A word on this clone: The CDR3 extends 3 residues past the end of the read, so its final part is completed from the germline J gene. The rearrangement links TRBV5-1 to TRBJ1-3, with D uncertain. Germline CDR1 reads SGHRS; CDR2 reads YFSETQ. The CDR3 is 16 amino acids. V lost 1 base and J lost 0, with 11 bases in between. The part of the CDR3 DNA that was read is TGCGCCAGCAGCTTGCTTAGTTCGGTCTCTGGAAACACC. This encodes CASSLLSSVSGNT. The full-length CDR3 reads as CASSLLSSVSGNTIYF.

Partial CDR3 DNA: TGCGCCAGCAGCCAACAGACTAGCGGGGGGGCCATTATATTCGAG. This translates into CASSQQTSGGAIIFE. The full CDR3 protein is CASSQQTSGGAIIFEQYF. V is TRBV4-1 and J is TRBJ2-7, with 14 bases matching TRBD2. The sequenced fragment ends 3 residues before the CDR3 boundary, so the rest is inferred from the germline J gene. Unmatched junction bases numbered 12, after V lost 2 bases and J lost 6 bases. The germline gives CDR1 MGHRA, CDR2 YSYEKL. The CDR3 runs 18 residues.

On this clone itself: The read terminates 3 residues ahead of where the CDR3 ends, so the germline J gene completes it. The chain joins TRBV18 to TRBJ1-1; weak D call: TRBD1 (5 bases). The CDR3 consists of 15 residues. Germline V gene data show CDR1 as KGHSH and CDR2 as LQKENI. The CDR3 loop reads CASSPRPTATYEAFF. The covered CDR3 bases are TGTGCCAGCTCACCAAGGCCGACAGCTACCTACGAG.

The DNA read from the CDR3 is TGCAGCGTTGAAACTAGCGGGGGGGCCGGAGATACG. It translates to CSVETSGGAGDT. The entire CDR3 is CSVETSGGAGDTQYF. The gene calls are TRBV29-1 and TRBJ2-3, with TRBD2 matching over 13 bases. The read falls 3 residues short of the CDR3 end, and the missing part is taken from the germline J gene. CDR1 and CDR2 (germline): SQVTM, ANQGSEA. The ends lost 2 bases at V and 5 bases at J; junction bases unmatched: 4. The CDR3 spans 15 residues.

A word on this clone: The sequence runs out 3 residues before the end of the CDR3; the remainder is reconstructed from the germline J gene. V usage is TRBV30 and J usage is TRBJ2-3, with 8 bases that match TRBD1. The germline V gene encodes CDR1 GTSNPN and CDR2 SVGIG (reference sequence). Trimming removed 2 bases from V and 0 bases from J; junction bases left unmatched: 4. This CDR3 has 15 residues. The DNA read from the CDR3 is TGTGCCTGGAGTACTCGGACAGGGAGCACAGATACG. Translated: CAWSTRTGSTDT. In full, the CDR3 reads CAWSTRTGSTDTQYF.

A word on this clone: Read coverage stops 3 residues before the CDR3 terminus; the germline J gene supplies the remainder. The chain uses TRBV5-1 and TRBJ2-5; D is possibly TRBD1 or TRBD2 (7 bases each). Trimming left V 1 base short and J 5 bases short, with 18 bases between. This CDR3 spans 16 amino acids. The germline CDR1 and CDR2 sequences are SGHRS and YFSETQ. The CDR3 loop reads CASSLRATGRGETQYF. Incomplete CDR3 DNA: TGCGCCAGCAGCTTGAGGGCGACAGGGAGGGGGGAGACC.

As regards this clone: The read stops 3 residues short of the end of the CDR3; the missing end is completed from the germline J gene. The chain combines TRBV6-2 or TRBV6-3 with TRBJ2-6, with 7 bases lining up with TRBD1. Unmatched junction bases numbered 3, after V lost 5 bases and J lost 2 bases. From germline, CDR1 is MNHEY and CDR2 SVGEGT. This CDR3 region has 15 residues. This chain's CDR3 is CASSADRTGANVLTF. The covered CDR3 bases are TGTGCCAGCAGTGCGGACAGGACTGGGGCCAACGTC.

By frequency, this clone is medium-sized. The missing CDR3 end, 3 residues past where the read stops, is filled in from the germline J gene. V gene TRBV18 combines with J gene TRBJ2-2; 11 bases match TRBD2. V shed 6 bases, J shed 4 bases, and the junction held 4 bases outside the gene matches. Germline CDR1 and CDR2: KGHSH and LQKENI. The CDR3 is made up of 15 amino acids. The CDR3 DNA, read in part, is TGTGCCAGCTCCCCTAGCGGGGGGAGCACCGGGGAG. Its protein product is CASSPSGGSTGE. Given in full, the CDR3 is CASSPSGGSTGELFF.

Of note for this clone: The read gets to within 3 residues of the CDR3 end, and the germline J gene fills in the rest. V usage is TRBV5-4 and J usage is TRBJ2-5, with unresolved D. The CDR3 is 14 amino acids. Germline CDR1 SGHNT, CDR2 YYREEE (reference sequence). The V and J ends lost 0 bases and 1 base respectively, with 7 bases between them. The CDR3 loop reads CASSLASRQETQYF. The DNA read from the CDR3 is TGTGCCAGCAGCTTGGCGAGCCGCCAAGAGACC.

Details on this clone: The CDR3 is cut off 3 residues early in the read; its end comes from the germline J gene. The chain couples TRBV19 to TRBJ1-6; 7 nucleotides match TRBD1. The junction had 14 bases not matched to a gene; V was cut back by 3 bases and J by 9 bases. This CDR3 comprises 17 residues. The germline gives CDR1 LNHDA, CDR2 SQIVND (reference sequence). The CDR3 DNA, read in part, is TGTGCCAGTAGTATTGGGACAGTGAAGCTCTCGAGTTCACCC. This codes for CASSIGTVKLSSSP. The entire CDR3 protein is CASSIGTVKLSSSPLHF.

The part of the CDR3 DNA that was read is TGTGCCAGCCACAGACAGGGCTCAAATTCACCA. It specifies CASHRQGSNSP. The whole CDR3 sequence reads CASHRQGSNSPLFF. The gene calls are TRBV19 and TRBJ1-4; 7 bases fit TRBD1. The read is 3 residues too short to cover the CDR3 end, so that end is filled in from the germline J gene. The CDR3 extends over 14 amino acids. Germline V CDR1 and CDR2: LNHDA, SQIVND (reference sequence).

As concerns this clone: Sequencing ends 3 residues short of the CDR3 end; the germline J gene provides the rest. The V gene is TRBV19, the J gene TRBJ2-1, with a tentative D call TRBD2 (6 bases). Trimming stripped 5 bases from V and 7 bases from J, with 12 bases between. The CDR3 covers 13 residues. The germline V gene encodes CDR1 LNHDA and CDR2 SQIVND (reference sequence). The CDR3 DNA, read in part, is TGTGCCAGTAGTTTCTTCCGGGGGAATGAG. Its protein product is CASSFFRGNE. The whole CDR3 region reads CASSFFRGNEQFF.

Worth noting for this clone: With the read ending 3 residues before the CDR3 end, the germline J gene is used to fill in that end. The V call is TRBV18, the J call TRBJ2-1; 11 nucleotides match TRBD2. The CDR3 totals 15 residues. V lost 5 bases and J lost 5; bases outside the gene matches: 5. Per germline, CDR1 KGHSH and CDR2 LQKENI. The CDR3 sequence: CASSARLAGNNEQFF. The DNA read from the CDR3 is TGTGCCAGCTCAGCCCGACTAGCGGGGAACAATGAG.

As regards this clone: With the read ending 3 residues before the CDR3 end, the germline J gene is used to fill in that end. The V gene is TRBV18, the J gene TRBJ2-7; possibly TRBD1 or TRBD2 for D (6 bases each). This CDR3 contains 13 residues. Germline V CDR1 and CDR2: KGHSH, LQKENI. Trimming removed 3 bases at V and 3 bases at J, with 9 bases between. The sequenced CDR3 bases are TGTGCCAGCTCACCGGAGGGACACTACGAG. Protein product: CASSPEGHYE. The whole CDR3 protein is CASSPEGHYEQYF.

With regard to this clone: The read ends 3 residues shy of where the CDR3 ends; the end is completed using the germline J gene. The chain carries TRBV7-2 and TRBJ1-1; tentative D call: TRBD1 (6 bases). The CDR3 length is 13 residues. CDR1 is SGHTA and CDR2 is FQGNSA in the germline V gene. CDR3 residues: CASRPNRDRGAFF. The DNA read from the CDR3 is TGTGCCAGCAGACCCAACAGGGACCGAGGG.

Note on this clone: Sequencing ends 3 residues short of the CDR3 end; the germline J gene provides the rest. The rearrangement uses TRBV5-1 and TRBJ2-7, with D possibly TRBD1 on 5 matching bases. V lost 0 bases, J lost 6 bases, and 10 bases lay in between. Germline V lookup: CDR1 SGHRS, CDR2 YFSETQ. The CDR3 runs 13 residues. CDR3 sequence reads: CASSLAAGREQYF. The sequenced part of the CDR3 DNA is TGCGCCAGCAGCTTGGCGGCAGGGCGCGAG.

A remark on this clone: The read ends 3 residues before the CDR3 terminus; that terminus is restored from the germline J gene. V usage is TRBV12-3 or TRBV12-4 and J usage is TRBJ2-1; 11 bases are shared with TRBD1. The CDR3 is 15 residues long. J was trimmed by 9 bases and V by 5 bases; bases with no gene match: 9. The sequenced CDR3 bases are TGTGCCAGCAGTCCCCCGGGACAGGGGGTAATTGAG. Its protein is CASSPPGQGVIE. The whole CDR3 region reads CASSPPGQGVIEQFF.

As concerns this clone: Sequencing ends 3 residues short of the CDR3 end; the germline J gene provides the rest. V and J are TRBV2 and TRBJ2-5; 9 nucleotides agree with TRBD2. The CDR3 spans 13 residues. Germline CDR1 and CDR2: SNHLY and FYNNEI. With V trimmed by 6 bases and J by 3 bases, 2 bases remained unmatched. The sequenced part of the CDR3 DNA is TGTGCCAGCAGCGGCGGGGGGGAAGAGACC. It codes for CASSGGGEET. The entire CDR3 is CASSGGGEETQYF.